This T cell receptor (beta chain) was retrieved from a study of OX40 agonist ivuxolimab in advanced cancers. Overall study: Previous treatment with anti-PD-1, anti-PD-L1 or anti-CTLA-4 therapy was allowed; over 35% had received some.

Germline CDR1 KGHSH, CDR2 LQKENI. Trimming removed 5 bases from V and 7 bases from J; junction bases left unmatched: 8. The CDR3 sequence is 14 residues long. TCRdb keeps only in-frame clones here, not all; method: immunoSEQ multiplex PCR. The data show tens of thousands of clones, with about four fifths seen just once and under 30% held by the top ten. Overall study findings and caveats: Among the least clonally expanded were partial responders at 0.1-3.0 mg/kg. More expanded clones were found, on average, in CD8+ than in CD4+ T cells.

At baseline, cycle 4 day 1, and cycle 7 day 1, blood was sampled. Remarks on this clone: Its matching antigen is unknown.

This sequence joins TRBV18 and TRBJ2-1; 7 positions match TRBD1. The receptor was isolated from an adult with an advanced solid tumor such as melanoma, head and neck, liver or kidney cancer. The source was CD4+ or CD8+ T cells sorted from blood, collected in a trial of the OX40 agonist ivuxolimab. CDR3 bases: TGTGCCAGCTCATTCAATCAACAGGGGAATGAGCAGTTCTTC. Residues: CASSFNQQGNEQFF.